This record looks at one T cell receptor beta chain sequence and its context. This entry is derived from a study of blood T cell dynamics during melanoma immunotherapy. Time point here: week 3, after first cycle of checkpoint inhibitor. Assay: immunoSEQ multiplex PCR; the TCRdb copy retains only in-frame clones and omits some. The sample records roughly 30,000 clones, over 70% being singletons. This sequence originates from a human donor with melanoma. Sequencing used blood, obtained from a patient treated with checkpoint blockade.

This CDR3 reads CASSSSVGSTEAFF. The CDR3, as DNA: TGTGCCAGCAGCTCCTCAGTAGGATCCACTGAAGCTTTCTTT. The chain has TRBV9 and TRBJ1-1; D gene unclear. The CDR3 consists of 14 residues. Germline CDR1 and CDR2: SGDLS and YYNGEE. The V end lost 4 bases, the J end lost 4 bases, and 14 bases lay between the germline ends.